This record looks at one T cell receptor beta chain sequence and its context. Its cognate antigen is unknown. This specimen belongs to a study of naive and memory T cell subsets. Germline values: CDR1 LGHNA, CDR2 YNFKEQ. The CDR3 is made up of 16 amino acids. The V end was cut by 0 bases, the J end by 6 bases, with 15 bases between. An equimolar mix of two oligonucleotides served as the beta constant-region primer for TRBC1 and TRBC2. Ligated cDNA was amplified by four rounds of PCR with nested alpha and beta constant-region primers and SP2. Each CDR3 protein is one row after TCRdb ran MiXCR on the UMI-ligation and nested PCR reads. Here the sample spans more than 120,000 distinct CDR3 sequences, more than 15% being singletons. General observations from the study: Possibly reflecting memory cells re-expressing CD45RA, a few larger clonotypes occurred in naive repertoires, especially CD8.

Input material: naive CD8+ T cells from blood. The chain joins TRBV4-2 to TRBJ2-1, with a possible D match to TRBD2 (6 bases). The origin of this receptor is a human donor in good health. The CDR3 coding sequence is TGTGCCAGCAGCCAAGAGGCGGCGGGGTCACTCAATGAGCAGTTCTTC. Translation gives CASSQEAAGSLNEQFF.